The clone carrying this T cell receptor (beta chain) has only a few counts. Its antigen is not known. Of the isolated RNA, all was reverse transcribed, and so the sequenced material was expressed TCRB transcripts. Sequencing used immunoSEQ multiplex PCR; TCRdb keeps in-frame clones, though not all of them. This table has 150,000 to 200,000 clones, about 9% appearing once. The germline V gene has CDR1 SEHNR and CDR2 FQNEAQ (reference sequence). The CDR3 totals 16 residues. These data are taken from a study of beta chain features in type 1 diabetes. In the study overall: Patients and healthy donors were similar in age, gender and cell yields.

Study results and caveats: Type 1 diabetes patients had moderately but significantly shorter TCRB CDR3s in all four CD4+ subsets.

The receptor was isolated from a woman between 25 and 40 years old with type 1 diabetes. The chain joins TRBV7-9 to TRBJ2-5, with 9 bases identical to TRBD2. The J call may be faulty, since TRBJ2-7 better matches the DNA end. Sequenced material: central memory CD4+ T cells from blood. The CDR3 protein is CASSLERTSESYEQYF. CDR3 sequence (DNA): TGTGCCAGCAGCTTGGAGAGGACTAGCGAAAGCTACGAGCAGTACTTC.